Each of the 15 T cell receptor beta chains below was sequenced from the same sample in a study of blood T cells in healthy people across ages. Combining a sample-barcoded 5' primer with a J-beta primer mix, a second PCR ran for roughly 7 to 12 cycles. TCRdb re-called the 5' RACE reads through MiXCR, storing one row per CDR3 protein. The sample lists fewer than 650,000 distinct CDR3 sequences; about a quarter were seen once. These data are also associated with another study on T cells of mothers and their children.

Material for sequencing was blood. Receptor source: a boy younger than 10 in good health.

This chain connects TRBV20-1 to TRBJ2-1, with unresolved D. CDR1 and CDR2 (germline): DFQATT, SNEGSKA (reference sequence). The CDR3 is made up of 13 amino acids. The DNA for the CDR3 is TGCAGCCCAAGGCCGGGTTCCTACAATGAGCAGTTCTTC. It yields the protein CSPRPGSYNEQFF.

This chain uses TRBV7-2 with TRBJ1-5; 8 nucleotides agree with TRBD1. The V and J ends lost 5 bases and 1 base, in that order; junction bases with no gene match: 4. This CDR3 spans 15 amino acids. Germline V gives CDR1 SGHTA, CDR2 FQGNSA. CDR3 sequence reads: CASSTGGVSNQPQHF. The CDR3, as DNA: TGTGCCAGCAGCACAGGGGGGGTGAGCAATCAGCCCCAGCATTTT.

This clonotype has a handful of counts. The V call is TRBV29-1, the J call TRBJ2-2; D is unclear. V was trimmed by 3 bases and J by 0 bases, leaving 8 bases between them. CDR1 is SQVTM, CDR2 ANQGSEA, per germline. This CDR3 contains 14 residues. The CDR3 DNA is TGCAGCGTTGAGAGCAGCGCGAACACCGGGGAGCTGTTTTTT. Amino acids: CSVESSANTGELFF.

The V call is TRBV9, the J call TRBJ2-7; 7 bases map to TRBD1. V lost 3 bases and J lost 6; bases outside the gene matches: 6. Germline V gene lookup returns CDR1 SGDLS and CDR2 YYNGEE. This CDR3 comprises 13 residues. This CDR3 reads CASSEIYRGEQYF. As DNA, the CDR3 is TGTGCCAGCAGCGAAATTTACAGGGGCGAGCAGTACTTC.

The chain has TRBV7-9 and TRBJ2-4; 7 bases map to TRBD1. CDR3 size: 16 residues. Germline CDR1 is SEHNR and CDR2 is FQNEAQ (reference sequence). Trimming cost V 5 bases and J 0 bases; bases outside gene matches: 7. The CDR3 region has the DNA TGTGCCAGCAGCATCCGGGACAGACTAGCCAAAAACATTCAGTACTTC. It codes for CASSIRDRLAKNIQYF.

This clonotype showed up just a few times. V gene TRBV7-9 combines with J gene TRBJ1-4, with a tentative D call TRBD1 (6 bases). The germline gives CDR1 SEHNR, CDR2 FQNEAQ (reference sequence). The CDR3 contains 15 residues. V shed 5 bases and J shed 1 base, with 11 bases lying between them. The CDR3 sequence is CASSLTGRTNEKLFF. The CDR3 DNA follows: TGTGCCAGCAGCCTAACAGGGCGAACTAATGAAAAACTGTTTTTT.

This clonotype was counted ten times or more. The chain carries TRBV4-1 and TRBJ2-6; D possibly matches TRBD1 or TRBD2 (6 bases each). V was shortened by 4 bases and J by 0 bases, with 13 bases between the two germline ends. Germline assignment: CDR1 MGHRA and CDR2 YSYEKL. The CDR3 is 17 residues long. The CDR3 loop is CASSLGGTLSGANVLTF. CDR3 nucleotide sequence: TGCGCCAGCAGCCTGGGGGGCACCCTCTCTGGGGCCAACGTCCTGACTTTC.

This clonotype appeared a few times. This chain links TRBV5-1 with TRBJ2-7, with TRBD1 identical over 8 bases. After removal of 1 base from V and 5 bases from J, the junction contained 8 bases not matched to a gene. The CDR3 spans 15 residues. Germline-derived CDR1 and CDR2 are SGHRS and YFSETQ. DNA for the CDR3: TGCGCCAGCAGCTTGTCGGCTCAGGGGGCTGACGAGCAGTACTTC. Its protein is CASSLSAQGADEQYF.

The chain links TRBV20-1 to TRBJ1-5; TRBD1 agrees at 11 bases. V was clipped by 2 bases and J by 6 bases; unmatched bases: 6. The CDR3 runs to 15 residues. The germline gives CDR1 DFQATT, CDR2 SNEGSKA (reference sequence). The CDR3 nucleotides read TGCAGTGCTAGACCTGGACAGGGGGCGGTTCAGCCCCAGCATTTT. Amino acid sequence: CSARPGQGAVQPQHF.

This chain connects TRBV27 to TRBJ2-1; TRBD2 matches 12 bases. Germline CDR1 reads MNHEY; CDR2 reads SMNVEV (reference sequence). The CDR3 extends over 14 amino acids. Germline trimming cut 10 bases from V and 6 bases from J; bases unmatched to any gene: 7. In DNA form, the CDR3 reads TGTGCCATTTCCGCTAGCGGGAGGGTCAATGAGCAGTTCTTC. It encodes CAISASGRVNEQFF.

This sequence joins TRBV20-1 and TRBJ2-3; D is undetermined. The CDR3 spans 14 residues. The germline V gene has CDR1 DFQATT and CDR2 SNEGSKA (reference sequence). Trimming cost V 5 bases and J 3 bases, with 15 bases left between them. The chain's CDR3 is CSAFGPEGTDTQYF. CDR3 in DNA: TGCAGTGCTTTCGGCCCCGAAGGAACAGATACGCAGTATTTT.

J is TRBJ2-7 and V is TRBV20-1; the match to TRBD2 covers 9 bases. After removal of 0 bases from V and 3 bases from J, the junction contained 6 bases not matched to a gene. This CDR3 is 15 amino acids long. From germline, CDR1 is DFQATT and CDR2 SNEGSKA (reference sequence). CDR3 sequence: CSARDLAGGYYEQYF. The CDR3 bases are TGCAGTGCTAGAGATTTGGCGGGAGGGTACTACGAGCAGTACTTC.

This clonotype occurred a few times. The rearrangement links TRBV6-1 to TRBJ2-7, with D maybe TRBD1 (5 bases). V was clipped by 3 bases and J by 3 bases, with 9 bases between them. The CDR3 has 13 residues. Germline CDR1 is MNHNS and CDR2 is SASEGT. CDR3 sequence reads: CASSDRANYEQYF. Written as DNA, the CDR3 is TGTGCCAGCAGTGACAGGGCCAACTACGAGCAGTACTTC.

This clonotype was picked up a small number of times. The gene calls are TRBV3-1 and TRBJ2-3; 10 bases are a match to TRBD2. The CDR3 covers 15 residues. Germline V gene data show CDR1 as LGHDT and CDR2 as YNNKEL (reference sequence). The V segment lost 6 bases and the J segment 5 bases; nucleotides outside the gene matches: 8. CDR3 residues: CASSPSGRRIDTQYF. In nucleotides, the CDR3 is TGTGCCAGCAGTCCTAGCGGGAGAAGGATAGATACGCAGTATTTT.

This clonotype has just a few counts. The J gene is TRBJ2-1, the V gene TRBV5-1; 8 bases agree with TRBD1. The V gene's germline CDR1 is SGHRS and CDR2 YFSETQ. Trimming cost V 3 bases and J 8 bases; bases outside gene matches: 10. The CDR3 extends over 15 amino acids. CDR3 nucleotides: TGCGCCAGCAGCTCACGACAGGGGACCCACCATGAGCAGTTCTTC. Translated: CASSSRQGTHHEQFF.